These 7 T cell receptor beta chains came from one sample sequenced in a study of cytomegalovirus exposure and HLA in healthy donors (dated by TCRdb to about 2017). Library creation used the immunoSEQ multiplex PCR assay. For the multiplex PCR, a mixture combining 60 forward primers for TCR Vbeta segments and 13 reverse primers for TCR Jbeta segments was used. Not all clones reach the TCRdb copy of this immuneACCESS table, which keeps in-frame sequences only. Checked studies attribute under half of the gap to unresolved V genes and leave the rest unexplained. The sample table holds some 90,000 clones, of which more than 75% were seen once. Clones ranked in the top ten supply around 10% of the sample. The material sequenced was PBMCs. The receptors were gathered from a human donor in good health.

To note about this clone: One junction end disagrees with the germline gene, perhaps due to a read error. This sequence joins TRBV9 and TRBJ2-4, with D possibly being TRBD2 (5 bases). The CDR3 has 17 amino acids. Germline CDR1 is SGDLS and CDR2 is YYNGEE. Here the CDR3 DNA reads TGTGCCAGCAGCGTAGCTCGATCTGCCCAATTGGACGGACTCGTGGACTTC. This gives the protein CASSVARSAQLDGLVDF.

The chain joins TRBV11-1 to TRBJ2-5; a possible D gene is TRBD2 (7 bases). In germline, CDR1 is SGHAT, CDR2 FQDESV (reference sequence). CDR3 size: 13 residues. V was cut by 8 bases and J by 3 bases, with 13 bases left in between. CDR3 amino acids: CASCRGAEETQYF. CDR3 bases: TGTGCCAGCTGTCGGGGGGCCGAAGAGACCCAGTACTTC.

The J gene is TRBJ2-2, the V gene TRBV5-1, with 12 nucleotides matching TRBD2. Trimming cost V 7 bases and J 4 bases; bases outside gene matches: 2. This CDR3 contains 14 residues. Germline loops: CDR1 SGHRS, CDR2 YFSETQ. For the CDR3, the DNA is TGCGCCAGCGGACTAGCGGGATCCACCGGGGAGCTGTTTTTT. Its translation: CASGLAGSTGELFF. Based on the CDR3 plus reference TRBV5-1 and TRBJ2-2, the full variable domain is KAGVTQTPRYLIKTRGQQVTLSCSPISGHRSVSWYQQTPGQGLQFLFEYFSETQRNKGNFPGRFSGRQFSNSRSEMNVSTLELGDSALYLCASGLAGSTGELFFGEGSRLTVL.

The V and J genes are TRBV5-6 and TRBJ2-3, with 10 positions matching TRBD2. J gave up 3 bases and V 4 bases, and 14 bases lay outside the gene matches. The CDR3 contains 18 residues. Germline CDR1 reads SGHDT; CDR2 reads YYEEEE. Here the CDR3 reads CASSTMGASGRSTDTQYF. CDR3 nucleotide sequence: TGTGCCAGCAGCACAATGGGGGCTAGCGGGAGATCAACAGATACGCAGTATTTT.

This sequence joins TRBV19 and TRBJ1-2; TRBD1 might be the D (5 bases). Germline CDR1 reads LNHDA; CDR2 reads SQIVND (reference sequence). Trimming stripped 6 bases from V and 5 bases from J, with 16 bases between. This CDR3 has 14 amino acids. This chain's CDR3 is CASRPGRTWYGYTF. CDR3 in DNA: TGTGCCAGTAGGCCAGGGAGGACGTGGTATGGCTACACCTTC.

This CDR3 is CASTTTGNQPQHF. CDR3 bases: TGTGCCAGCACTACGACAGGGAATCAGCCCCAGCATTTT. The rearrangement links TRBV6-4 to TRBJ1-5, with TRBD1 identical over 7 bases. This CDR3 contains 13 residues. Germline CDR1 and CDR2: MRHNA and SNTAGT. V was clipped by 7 bases and J by 4 bases; unmatched bases: 4.

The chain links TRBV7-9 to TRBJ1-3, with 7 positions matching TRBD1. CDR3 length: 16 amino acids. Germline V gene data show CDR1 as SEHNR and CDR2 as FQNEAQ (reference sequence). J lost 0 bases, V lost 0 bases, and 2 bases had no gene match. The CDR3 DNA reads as TGTGCCAGCAGCTTAGCAGGGACAGACTCTGGAAACACCATATATTTT. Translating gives CASSLAGTDSGNTIYF. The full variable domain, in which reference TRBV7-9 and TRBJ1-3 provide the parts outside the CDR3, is DTGVSQNPRHKITKRGQNVTFRCDPISEHNRLYWYRQTLGQGPEFLTYFQNEAQLEKSRLLSDRFSAERPKGSFSTLEIQRTEQGDSAMYLCASSLAGTDSGNTIYFGEGSWLTVV.